The TCR beta chain under discussion was sequenced for a study of CD8 T cells in Susac syndrome. Reverse transcription of about 0.45 to 1 ug RNA was performed with random hexamers. TCRdb used MiXCR to reprocess the immunoSEQ multiplex PCR reads, holding one entry per CDR3 protein. The profile shows roughly 250,000 distinct CDR3 sequences, 96% of them singletons. V was clipped by 2 bases and J by 8 bases, with 9 bases between them. The CDR3 has 12 residues. Germline V lookup: CDR1 MDHEN, CDR2 SYDVKM. The specimen sequenced was CD4+ T cells from PBMCs. This receptor was taken from a human donor with Susac syndrome. The chain uses TRBV28 and TRBJ1-1, with D unresolved. Here the CDR3 reads CASSLGRREAFF. The CDR3 region has the DNA TGTGCCAGCAGTTTAGGCCGGAGAGAAGCTTTCTTT.